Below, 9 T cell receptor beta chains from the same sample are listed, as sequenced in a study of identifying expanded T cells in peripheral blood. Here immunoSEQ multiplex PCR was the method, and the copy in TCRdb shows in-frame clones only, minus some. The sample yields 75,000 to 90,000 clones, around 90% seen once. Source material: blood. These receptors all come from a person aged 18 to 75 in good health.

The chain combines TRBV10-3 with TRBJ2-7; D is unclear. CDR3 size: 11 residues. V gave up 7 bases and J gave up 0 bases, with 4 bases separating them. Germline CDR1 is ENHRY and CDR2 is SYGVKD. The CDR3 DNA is TGTGCCATCACTGACTCCTACGAGCAGTACTTC. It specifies CAITDSYEQYF.

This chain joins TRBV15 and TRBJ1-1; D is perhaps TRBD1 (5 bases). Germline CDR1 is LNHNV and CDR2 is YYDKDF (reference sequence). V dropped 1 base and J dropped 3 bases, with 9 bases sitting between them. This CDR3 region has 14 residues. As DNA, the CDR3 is TGTGCCACCAGCAGAGGCGACAGTGACACTGAAGCTTTCTTT. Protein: CATSRGDSDTEAFF.

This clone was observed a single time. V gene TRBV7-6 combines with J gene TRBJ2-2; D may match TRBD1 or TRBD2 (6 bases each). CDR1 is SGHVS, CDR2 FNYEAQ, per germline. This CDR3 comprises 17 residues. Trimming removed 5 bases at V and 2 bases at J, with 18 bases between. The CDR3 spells CASSPSSRGPNTGELFF. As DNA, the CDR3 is TGTGCCAGCAGCCCCAGCTCCCGGGGGCCCAACACCGGGGAGCTGTTTTTT. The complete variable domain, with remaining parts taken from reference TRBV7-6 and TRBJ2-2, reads GAGVSQSPRYKVTKRGQDVALRCDPISGHVSLYWYRQALGQGPEFLTYFNYEAQQDKSGLPNDRFSAERPEGSISTLTIQRTEQRDSAMYRCASSPSSRGPNTGELFFGEGSRLTVL.

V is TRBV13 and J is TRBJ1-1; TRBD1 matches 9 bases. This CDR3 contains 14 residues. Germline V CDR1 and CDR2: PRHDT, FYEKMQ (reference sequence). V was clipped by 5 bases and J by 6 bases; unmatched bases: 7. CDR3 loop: CASSPGQGIAEAFF. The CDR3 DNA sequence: TGTGCCAGCAGCCCGGGACAGGGTATCGCTGAAGCTTTCTTT.

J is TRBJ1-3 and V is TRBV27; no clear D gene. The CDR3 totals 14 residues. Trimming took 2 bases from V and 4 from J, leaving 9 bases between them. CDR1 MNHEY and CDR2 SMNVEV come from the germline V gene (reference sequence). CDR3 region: CASSLGGSGNTIYF. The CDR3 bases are TGTGCCAGCAGTTTAGGAGGGTCGGGAAACACCATATATTTT.

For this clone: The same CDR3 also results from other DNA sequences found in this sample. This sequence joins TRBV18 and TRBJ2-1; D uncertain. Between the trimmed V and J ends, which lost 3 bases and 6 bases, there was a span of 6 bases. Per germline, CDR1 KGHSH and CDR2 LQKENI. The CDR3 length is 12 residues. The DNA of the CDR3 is TGTGCCAGCTCACCCTCAGGCAATGAGCAGTTCTTC. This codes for CASSPSGNEQFF.

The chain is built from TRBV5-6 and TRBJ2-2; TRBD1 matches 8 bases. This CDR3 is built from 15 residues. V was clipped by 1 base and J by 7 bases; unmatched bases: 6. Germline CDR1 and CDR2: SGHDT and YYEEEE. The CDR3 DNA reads TGTGCCAGCAGCTTGAGGACAGGGTGGAGCGGGGAGCTGTTTTTT. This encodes CASSLRTGWSGELFF.

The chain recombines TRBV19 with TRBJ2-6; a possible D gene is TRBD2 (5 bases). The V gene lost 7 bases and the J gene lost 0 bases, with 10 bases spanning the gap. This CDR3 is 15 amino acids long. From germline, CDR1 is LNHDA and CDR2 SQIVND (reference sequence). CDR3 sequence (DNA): TGTGCCAGTAAATGGGAGTACTCTGGGGCCAACGTCCTGACTTTC. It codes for CASKWEYSGANVLTF.

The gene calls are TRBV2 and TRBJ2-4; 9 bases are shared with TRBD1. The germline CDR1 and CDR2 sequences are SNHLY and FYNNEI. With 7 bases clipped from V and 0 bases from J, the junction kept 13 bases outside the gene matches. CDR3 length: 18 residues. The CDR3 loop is CASTGGQGTLIAKNIQYF. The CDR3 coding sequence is TGTGCCAGCACGGGTGGACAGGGGACCCTCATAGCCAAAAACATTCAGTACTTC.